The following is a TCR beta chain sequence with its context. Antigen: not known. This entry comes from a study of T cell repertoires in cytomegalovirus infection. Across the study: Through public TCR beta signatures, both CMV infection and matching HLA type were indicated.

TCRdb re-derived calls from the reads in MiXCR, one entry per CDR3 protein. This table holds approximately 400,000 distinct CDR3 sequences, 25% to 40% found once. General observations from the study: Within the response measured ex vivo, HLA-C-restricted CMV-specific TCR beta clonotypes were dominant.

The origin of this receptor is a human donor in good health (CMV status not recorded). Some clones in this sample may be carry-over from other donors' samples. Source material: PBMCs.

CDR3 coding DNA: TGTGCCAGCAGTTTAATCATGGGGACTGAAGCTTTCTTT. Amino acid sequence: CASSLIMGTEAFF. This chain links TRBV12-3 or TRBV12-4 with TRBJ1-1, with D unresolved. There are 13 residues in the CDR3. Trimming left V 2 bases short and J 5 bases short, with 9 bases between.